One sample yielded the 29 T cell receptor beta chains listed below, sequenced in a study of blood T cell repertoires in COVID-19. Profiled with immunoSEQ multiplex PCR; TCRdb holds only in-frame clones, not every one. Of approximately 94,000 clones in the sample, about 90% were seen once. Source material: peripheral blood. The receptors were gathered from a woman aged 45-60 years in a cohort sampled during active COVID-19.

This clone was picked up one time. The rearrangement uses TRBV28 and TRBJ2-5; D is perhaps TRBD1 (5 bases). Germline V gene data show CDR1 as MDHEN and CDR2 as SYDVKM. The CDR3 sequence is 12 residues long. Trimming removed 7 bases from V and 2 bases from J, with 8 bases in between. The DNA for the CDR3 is TGTGCCAGCACCCAGGGACAAGAGACCCAGTACTTC. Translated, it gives CASTQGQETQYF.

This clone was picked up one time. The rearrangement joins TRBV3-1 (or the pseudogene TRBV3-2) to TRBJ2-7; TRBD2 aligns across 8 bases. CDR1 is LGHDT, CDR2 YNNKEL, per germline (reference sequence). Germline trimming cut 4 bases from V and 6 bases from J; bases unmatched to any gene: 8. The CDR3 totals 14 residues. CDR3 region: CASSRLLAGFEQYF. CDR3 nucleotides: TGTGCCAGCAGCCGACTGTTAGCGGGGTTCGAGCAGTACTTC.

CDR3 nucleotides: TGTGCCAGCAAGGCTCTCCATAGGGGGGAGACCCAGTACTTC. Translated, it gives CASKALHRGETQYF. The chain joins TRBV6-5 to TRBJ2-5, with D tentatively TRBD1 (6 bases). This CDR3 region has 14 residues. Germline CDR1 reads MNHEY; CDR2 reads SVGAGI. V lost 7 bases, J lost 5 bases, and 17 bases lay in between.

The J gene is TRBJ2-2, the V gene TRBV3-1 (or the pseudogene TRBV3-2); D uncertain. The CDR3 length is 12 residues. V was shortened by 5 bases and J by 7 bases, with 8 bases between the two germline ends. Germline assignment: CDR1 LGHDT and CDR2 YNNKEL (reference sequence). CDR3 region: CASSSADGELFF. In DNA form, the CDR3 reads TGTGCCAGCAGCTCCGCGGACGGGGAGCTGTTTTTT.

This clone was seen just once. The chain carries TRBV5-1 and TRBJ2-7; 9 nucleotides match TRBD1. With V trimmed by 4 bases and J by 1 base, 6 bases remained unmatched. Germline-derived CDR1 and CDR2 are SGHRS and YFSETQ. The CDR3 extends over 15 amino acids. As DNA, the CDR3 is TGCGCCAGCAGCCCGGGACAGGGCCTGTCCTACGAGCAGTACTTC. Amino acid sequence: CASSPGQGLSYEQYF. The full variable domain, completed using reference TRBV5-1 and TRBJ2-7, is KAGVTQTPRYLIKTRGQQVTLSCSPISGHRSVSWYQQTPGQGLQFLFEYFSETQRNKGNFPGRFSGRQFSNSRSEMNVSTLELGDSALYLCASSPGQGLSYEQYFGPGTRLTVT.

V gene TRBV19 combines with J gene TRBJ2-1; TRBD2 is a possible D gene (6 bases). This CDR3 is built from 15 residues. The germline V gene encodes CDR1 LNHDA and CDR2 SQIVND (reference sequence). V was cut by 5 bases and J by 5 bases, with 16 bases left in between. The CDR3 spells CASSGSRDFHNEQFF. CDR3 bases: TGTGCCAGTAGTGGGAGCCGGGACTTCCACAATGAGCAGTTCTTC.

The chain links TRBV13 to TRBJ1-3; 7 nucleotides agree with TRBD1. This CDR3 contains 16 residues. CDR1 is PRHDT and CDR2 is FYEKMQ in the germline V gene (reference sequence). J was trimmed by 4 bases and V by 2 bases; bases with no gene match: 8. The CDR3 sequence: CASSLTGDPGGNTIYF. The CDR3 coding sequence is TGTGCCAGCAGCTTAACAGGGGACCCTGGGGGAAACACCATATATTTT.

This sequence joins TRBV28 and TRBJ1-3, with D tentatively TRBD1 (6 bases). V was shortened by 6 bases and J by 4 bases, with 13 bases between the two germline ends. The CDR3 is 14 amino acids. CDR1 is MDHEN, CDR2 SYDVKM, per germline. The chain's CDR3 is CASRRTGSGNTIYF. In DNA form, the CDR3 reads TGTGCCAGCAGAAGAACAGGGTCGGGAAACACCATATATTTT.

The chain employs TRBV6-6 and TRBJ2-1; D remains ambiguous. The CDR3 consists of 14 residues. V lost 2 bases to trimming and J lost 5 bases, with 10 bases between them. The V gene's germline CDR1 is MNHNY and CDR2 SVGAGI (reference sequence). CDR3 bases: TGTGCCAGCAGTTACCCCGCAGGTAACAATGAGCAGTTCTTC. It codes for CASSYPAGNNEQFF.

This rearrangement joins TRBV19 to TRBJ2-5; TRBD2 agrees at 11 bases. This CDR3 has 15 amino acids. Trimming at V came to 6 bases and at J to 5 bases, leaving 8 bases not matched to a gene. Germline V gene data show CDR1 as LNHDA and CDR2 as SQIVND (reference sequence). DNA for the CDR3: TGTGCCAGTAGCCCGACTAGCGGGGTGAGGGAGACCCAGTACTTC. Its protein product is CASSPTSGVRETQYF.

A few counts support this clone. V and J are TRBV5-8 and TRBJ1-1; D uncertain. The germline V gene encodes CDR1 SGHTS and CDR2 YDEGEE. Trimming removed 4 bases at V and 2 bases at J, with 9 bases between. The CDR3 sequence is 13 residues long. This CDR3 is CASSRQTNTEAFF. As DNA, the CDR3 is TGTGCCAGCAGCCGCCAAACTAACACTGAAGCTTTCTTT.

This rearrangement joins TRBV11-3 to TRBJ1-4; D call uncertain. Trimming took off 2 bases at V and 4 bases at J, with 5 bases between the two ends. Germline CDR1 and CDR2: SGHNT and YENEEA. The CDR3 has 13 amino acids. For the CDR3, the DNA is TGTGCCAGCAGCTTAACATATAATGAAAAACTGTTTTTT. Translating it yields CASSLTYNEKLFF.

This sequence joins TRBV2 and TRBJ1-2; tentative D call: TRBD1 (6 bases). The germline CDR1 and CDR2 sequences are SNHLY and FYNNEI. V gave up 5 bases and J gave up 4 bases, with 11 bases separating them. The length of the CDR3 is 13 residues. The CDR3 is CASSFGQIYGYTF. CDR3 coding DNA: TGTGCCAGCAGTTTTGGACAGATCTATGGCTACACCTTC.

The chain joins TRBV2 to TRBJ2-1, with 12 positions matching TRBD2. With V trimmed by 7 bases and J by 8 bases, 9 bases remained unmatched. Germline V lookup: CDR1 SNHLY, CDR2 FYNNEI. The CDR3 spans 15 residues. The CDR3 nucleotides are TGTGCCAGCAACGTCGGGACTAGCGGGTCCTATGAGCAGTTCTTC. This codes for CASNVGTSGSYEQFF.

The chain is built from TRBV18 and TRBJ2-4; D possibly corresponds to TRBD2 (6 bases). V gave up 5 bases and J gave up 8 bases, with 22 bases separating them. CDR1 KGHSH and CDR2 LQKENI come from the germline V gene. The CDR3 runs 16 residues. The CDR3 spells CASSATGGTSLDIQYF. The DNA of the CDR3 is TGTGCCAGCTCAGCCACCGGCGGGACGAGCCTAGACATTCAGTACTTC.

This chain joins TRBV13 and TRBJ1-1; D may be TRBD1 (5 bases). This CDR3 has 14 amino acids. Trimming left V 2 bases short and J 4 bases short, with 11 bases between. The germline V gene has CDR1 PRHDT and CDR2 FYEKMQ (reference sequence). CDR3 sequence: CASSLFDRTTEAFF. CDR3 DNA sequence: TGTGCCAGCAGCTTATTCGACAGAACCACTGAAGCTTTCTTT.

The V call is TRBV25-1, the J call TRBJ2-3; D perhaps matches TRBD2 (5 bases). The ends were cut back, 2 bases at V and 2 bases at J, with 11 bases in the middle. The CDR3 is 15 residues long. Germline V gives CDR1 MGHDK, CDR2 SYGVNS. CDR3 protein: CASSEPGTLTDTQYF. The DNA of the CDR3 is TGTGCCAGCAGTGAACCGGGAACCCTCACAGATACGCAGTATTTT.

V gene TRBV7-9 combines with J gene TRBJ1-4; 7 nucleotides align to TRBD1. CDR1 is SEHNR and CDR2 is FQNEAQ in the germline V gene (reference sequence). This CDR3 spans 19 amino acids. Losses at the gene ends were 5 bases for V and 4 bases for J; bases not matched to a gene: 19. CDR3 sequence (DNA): TGTGCCAGCAGCCCGAGGGGGCTTGGGACACCTGCGGGTAATGAAAAACTGTTTTTT. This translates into CASSPRGLGTPAGNEKLFF.

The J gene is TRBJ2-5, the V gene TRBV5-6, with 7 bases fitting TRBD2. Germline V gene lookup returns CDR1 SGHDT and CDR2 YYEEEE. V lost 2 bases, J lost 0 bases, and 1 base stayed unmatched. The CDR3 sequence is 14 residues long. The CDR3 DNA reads TGTGCCAGCAGCTTACTAGCGTACCAAGAGACCCAGTACTTC. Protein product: CASSLLAYQETQYF.

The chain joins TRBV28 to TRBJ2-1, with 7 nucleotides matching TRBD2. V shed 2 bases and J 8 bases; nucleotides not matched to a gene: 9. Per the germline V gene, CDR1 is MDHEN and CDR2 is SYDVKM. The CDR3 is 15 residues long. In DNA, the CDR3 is TGTGCCAGCAGTTTAGCGGGAGCGAATGTCGATGAGCAGTTCTTC. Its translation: CASSLAGANVDEQFF. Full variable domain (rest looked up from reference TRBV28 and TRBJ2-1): DVKVTQSSRYLVKRTGEKVFLECVQDMDHENMFWYRQDPGLGLRLIYFSYDVKMKEKGDIPEGYSVSREKKERFSLILESASTNQTSMYLCASSLAGANVDEQFFGPGTRLTVL.

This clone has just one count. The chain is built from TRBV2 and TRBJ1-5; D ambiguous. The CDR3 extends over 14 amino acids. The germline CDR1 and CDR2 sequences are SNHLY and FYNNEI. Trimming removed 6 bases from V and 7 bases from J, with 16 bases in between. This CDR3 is CASRELSVVQPQHF. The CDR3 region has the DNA TGTGCCAGCAGAGAGTTAAGCGTCGTCCAGCCCCAGCATTTT.

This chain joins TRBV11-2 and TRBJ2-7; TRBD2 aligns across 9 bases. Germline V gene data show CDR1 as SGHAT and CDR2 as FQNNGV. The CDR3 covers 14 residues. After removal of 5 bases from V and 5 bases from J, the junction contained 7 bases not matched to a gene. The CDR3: CASSVSGRSDEQYF. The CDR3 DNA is TGTGCCAGCAGCGTTAGCGGGAGAAGTGACGAGCAGTACTTC.

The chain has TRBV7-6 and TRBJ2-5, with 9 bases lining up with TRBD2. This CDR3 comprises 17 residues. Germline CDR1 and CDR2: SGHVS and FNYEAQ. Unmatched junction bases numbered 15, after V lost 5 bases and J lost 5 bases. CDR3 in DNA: TGTGCCAGCAGCCCCTATCTGGTTAGCGGGGGTGGCGAGACCCAGTACTTC. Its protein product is CASSPYLVSGGGETQYF.

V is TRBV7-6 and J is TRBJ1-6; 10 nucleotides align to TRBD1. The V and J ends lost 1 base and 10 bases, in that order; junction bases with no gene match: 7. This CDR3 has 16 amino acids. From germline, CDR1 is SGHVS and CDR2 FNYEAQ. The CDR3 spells CASSLEMGQGYSPLHF. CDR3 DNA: TGTGCCAGCAGCTTAGAGATGGGACAGGGGTACTCACCCCTCCACTTT.

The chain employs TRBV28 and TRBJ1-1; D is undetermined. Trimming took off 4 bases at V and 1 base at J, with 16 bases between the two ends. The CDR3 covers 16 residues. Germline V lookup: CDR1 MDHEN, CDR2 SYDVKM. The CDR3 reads CASSSLARWANTEAFF. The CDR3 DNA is TGTGCCAGCAGTTCGCTTGCCCGCTGGGCGAACACTGAAGCTTTCTTT.

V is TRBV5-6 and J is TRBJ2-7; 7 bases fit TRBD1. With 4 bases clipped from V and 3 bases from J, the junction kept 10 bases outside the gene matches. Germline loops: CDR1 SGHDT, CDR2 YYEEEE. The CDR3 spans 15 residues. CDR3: CASSLTGDINYEQYF. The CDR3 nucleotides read TGTGCCAGCAGCCTCACAGGGGACATAAACTACGAGCAGTACTTC.

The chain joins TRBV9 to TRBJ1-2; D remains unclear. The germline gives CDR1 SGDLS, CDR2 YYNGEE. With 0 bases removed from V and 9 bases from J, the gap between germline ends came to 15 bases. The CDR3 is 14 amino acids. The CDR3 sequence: CASSVDTSWESYTF. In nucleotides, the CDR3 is TGTGCCAGCAGCGTAGACACCTCCTGGGAGAGCTACACCTTC.

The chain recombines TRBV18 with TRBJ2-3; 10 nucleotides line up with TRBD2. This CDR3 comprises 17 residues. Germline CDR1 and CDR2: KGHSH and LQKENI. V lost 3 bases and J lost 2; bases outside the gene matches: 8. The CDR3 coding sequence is TGTGCCAGCTCACCCAGTCGAGCGGGGGGGTTCACAGATACGCAGTATTTT. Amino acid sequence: CASSPSRAGGFTDTQYF.

CDR3 DNA: TGTGCCAGCAGCCCTACGTACCAAGAGACCCAGTACTTC. Translation gives CASSPTYQETQYF. The chain has TRBV7-3 and TRBJ2-5; D is unclear. Trimming left V 5 bases short and J 0 bases short, with 7 bases between. The CDR3 is 13 residues long. Germline CDR1 reads SGHTA; CDR2 reads FQGTGA.